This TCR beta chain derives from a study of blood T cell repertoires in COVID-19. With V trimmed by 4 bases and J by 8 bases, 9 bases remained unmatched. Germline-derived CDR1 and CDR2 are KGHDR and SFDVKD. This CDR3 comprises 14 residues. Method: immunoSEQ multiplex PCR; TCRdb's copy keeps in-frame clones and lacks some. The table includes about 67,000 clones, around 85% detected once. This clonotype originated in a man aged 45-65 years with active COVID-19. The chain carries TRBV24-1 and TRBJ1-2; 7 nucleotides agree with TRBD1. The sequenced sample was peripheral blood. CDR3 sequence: CATSDPTGEWGYTF. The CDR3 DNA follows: TGTGCCACCAGTGACCCCACAGGGGAATGGGGCTACACCTTC.